The clone carrying this TCR beta chain appeared many times. The data stem from a study of identical twins. CDR3 length equals 15 residues. V was pared by 6 bases and J by 5 bases, with 20 bases between. Germline-derived CDR1 and CDR2 are SGHRS and YFSETQ. MiXCR was run by TCRdb on the 5' RACE reads, yielding one entry per CDR3 protein. The sample carries 140,000 to 150,000 distinct CDR3 sequences, around 3.4% recorded once. This sequence joins TRBV5-1 and TRBJ2-5, with D possibly being TRBD1 (5 bases). The sequenced sample consisted of memory T cells sorted from blood. The clonotype was recovered from a man aged 18-30 years in good health. The CDR3 reads CASTYRTGQMETQYF. The CDR3 DNA is TGCGCCAGCACCTACAGGACCGGGCAAATGGAGACCCAGTACTTC.